The clone carrying this T cell receptor beta chain was counted many times. Antigen unknown. This CDR3 contains 15 residues. CDR1 DFQATT and CDR2 SNEGSKA come from the germline V gene (reference sequence). Trimming stripped 0 bases from V and 3 bases from J, with 9 bases between. This sample was taken from a study of early T cells in non-severe SARS-CoV-2 infection. TCRdb re-derived calls from the 5' RACE reads in MiXCR, one entry per CDR3 protein. The profile shows tens of thousands of distinct CDR3 sequences, more than 4% of them singletons. Findings of the study overall: Lookups in VDJdb leaned toward anti-spike CD8 responses and missed private and CD4 specificities.

The clonotype originates from an adult who was a healthcare worker with PCR-confirmed SARS-CoV-2 infection or an uninfected control (not recorded which). The chain employs TRBV20-1 and TRBJ2-6; D call uncertain. Sequenced: whole blood. The CDR3 spells CSARDFGFGANVLTF. The DNA of the CDR3 is TGCAGTGCTAGAGATTTTGGTTTTGGGGCCAACGTCCTGACTTTC.